The following is a T cell receptor (beta chain) sequence with its context. TCRdb re-analysed the RT-PCR reads in MiXCR, keeping a single row per CDR3 protein. The sample consists of hundreds of thousands of distinct CDR3 sequences, 11% to 15% of them appearing once. The sequence derives from a female donor in good health, serving as a healthy control. The sample consisted of memory CD4+ T cells from blood.

The CDR3 sequence: CASSLVGFGNTIYF. The DNA of the CDR3 is TGTGCCAGCAGTTTAGTCGGCTTCGGAAACACCATATATTTT. The V gene is TRBV12-3 or TRBV12-4, the J gene TRBJ1-3; D ambiguous. The CDR3 loop spans 14 amino acids. Trimming cost V 1 base and J 4 bases, with 8 bases left between them.